This record covers a single T cell receptor (beta chain). The sample originates from a study of blood T cell repertoires in COVID-19. The wider study: Acute and convalescent COVID-19 samples came from the United States, Italy and Spain. The analysed material was cDNA or gDNA that came from T cells, B-cell-depleted T cells, or PBMCs.

The authors' processing: Amplified reference gene primers provided the basis for estimating nucleated cell counts. Measured with immunoSEQ multiplex PCR; TCRdb has only the in-frame clones, and not every one. The V and J calls and clone size come from that table; D and trimming were worked out from the DNA. The sample holds roughly 230,000 clones, around 88% seen once. Trimming left V 5 bases short and J 4 bases short, with 13 bases between. The CDR3 extends over 14 amino acids. Germline V CDR1 and CDR2: KGHDR, SFDVKD. This rearrangement joins TRBV24-1 to TRBJ2-5, with D perhaps TRBD2 (7 bases). The sequence was obtained from a man aged 35 to 55 with active or convalescent COVID-19. The specimen was peripheral blood. The CDR3 protein is CATSGGGARETQYF. The CDR3 DNA reads as TGTGCCACCAGTGGAGGGGGGGCCAGAGAGACCCAGTACTTC.